This TCR beta chain appears in the sequencing data of a study of neurological immune-mediated disorders. Broader study findings: One related-CDR3 cluster, found by phylogenetic grouping, held repertoires of 18 of 34 multiple sclerosis patients and is a possible signature.

As for the cDNA, it was generated by 5'RACE with 10-nucleotide random UMIs. In TCRdb, the 5' RACE reads were re-called with MiXCR into one record per CDR3 protein. The table records roughly 88,000 distinct CDR3 sequences, 3% to 4% of them present only once. Trimming pared 0 bases from V and 8 bases from J, leaving 17 bases between. This CDR3 is built from 15 residues. Per the germline V gene, CDR1 is DFQATT and CDR2 is SNEGSKA (reference sequence). This clonotype has a count of ten or more. Antigen: not known. This chain links TRBV20-1 with TRBJ2-4; TRBD2 might be the D (6 bases). The TCR originated in a woman in her forties or fifties with multiple sclerosis. Sequencing was performed on PBMCs. CDR3 DNA: TGCAGTGCTAGAGATCCTGGGGGGATAGGGGACATTCAGTACTTC. Protein: CSARDPGGIGDIQYF.